One sample yielded the 15 T cell receptor beta chains listed below, sequenced in a study of cytomegalovirus exposure and HLA in healthy donors. Both 60 Vbeta primers and 13 Jbeta primers went into the PCR. Repertoires were generated with immunoSEQ multiplex PCR, while TCRdb's copy carries only in-frame clones and drops some. The sample includes some 130,000 clones, 77% of them seen just once. Sample: PBMCs. These receptors were taken from a male donor in good health and CMV-seropositive.

The V and J genes are TRBV9 and TRBJ2-5, with TRBD1 as a possible D gene (6 bases). The DNA end is a closer match to TRBJ2-7, so the J assignment may be wrong. The length of the CDR3 is 15 residues. In germline, CDR1 is SGDLS, CDR2 YYNGEE. The CDR3 is CASSVGGSGVIEQYF. In DNA, the CDR3 is TGTGCCAGCAGCGTAGGAGGATCAGGGGTGATCGAGCAGTACTTC.

This chain uses TRBV15 with TRBJ2-7; TRBD2 agrees at 11 bases. Germline lookup yields CDR1 LNHNV and CDR2 YYDKDF (reference sequence). The V gene end was trimmed by 5 bases and the J gene end by 4 bases; junction bases not matched to a gene: 7. The CDR3 contains 15 residues. In nucleotides, the CDR3 is TGTGCCACCAGCGGCCTAGCGGGAGGATGGTACGAGCAGTACTTC. It codes for CATSGLAGGWYEQYF.

This clone has just one count. The chain employs TRBV28 and TRBJ2-7; the match to TRBD2 covers 10 bases. Trimming cost V 3 bases and J 2 bases; bases outside gene matches: 4. The V gene's germline CDR1 is MDHEN and CDR2 SYDVKM. The CDR3 contains 15 residues. CDR3 protein: CASSFPGTSAYEQYF. The CDR3 DNA reads as TGTGCCAGCAGTTTCCCCGGGACTAGCGCCTACGAGCAGTACTTC.

The rearrangement uses TRBV5-1 and TRBJ1-1; D perhaps matches TRBD1 (6 bases). The V end was cut by 4 bases, the J end by 5 bases, with 18 bases between. Germline lookup yields CDR1 SGHRS and CDR2 YFSETQ. CDR3 size: 15 residues. The CDR3 loop reads CASSPRGALETEAFF. DNA for the CDR3: TGCGCCAGCAGCCCCCGGGGGGCCCTGGAGACTGAAGCTTTCTTT. The complete variable domain, with remaining parts taken from reference TRBV5-1 and TRBJ1-1, reads KAGVTQTPRYLIKTRGQQVTLSCSPISGHRSVSWYQQTPGQGLQFLFEYFSETQRNKGNFPGRFSGRQFSNSRSEMNVSTLELGDSALYLCASSPRGALETEAFFGQGTRLTVV.

The rearrangement links TRBV28 to TRBJ2-1, with 13 bases identical to TRBD2. The germline CDR1 and CDR2 sequences are MDHEN and SYDVKM. V lost 3 bases, J lost 15 bases, and 8 bases stayed unmatched. This CDR3 contains 14 residues. In DNA form, the CDR3 reads TGTGCCAGCAGTTTGACTAGCGGGGGGTACTTGCGGTTCTTC. Encoded protein: CASSLTSGGYLRFF. Together with reference TRBV28 and TRBJ2-1, the CDR3 gives the full variable domain: DVKVTQSSRYLVKRTGEKVFLECVQDMDHENMFWYRQDPGLGLRLIYFSYDVKMKEKGDIPEGYSVSREKKERFSLILESASTNQTSMYLCASSLTSGGYLRFFGPGTRLTVL.

The V call is TRBV19, the J call TRBJ2-2; TRBD1 agrees at 9 bases. The CDR3 has 14 residues. Per the germline V gene, CDR1 is LNHDA and CDR2 is SQIVND (reference sequence). The V gene end was trimmed by 9 bases and the J gene end by 6 bases; junction bases not matched to a gene: 8. CDR3: CASFDRGVAGELFF. CDR3 bases: TGTGCCAGCTTCGACAGGGGGGTAGCCGGGGAGCTGTTTTTT. Full variable domain (missing parts from reference TRBV19 and TRBJ2-2): DGGITQSPKYLFRKEGQNVTLSCEQNLNHDAMYWYRQDPGQGLRLIYYSQIVNDFQKGDIAEGYSVSREKKESFPLTVTSAQKNPTAFYLCASFDRGVAGELFFGEGSRLTVL.

J is TRBJ2-7 and V is TRBV6-5, with D possibly TRBD2 on 6 matching bases. From germline, CDR1 is MNHEY and CDR2 SVGAGI. CDR3 length: 15 amino acids. V shed 4 bases and J shed 1 base, with 14 bases lying between them. The CDR3 here is CASSSGLGRSYEQYF. Here the CDR3 DNA reads TGTGCCAGCAGTTCAGGGTTGGGGAGGTCCTACGAGCAGTACTTC.

The chain links TRBV7-3 to TRBJ1-1; no definite D call. V was clipped by 2 bases and J by 0 bases, with 10 bases between them. This CDR3 has 15 residues. Germline assignment: CDR1 SGHTA and CDR2 FQGTGA. This CDR3 is CASSLLAALNTEAFF. DNA of the CDR3: TGTGCCAGCAGCTTATTAGCAGCCCTGAACACTGAAGCTTTCTTT. Complete variable domain (other parts from reference TRBV7-3 and TRBJ1-1): GAGVSQTPSNKVTEKGKYVELRCDPISGHTALYWYRQSLGQGPEFLIYFQGTGAADDSGLPNDRFFAVRPEGSVSTLKIQRTERGDSAVYLCASSLLAALNTEAFFGQGTRLTVV.

The chain links TRBV21-1 to TRBJ2-3; TRBD1 is taken as the D call from the table, unchecked against the DNA. TRBV21-1 is noted as a pseudogene. This CDR3 region has 13 residues. CDR3 DNA sequence: TGTGCCAGCAGCAAGGGGGCAGAAGATACGCAGTATTTT. Its protein is CASSKGAEDTQYF.

The rearrangement joins TRBV7-9 to TRBJ2-1; maybe TRBD2 (7 bases). Trimming cost V 5 bases and J 3 bases, with 20 bases left between them. The CDR3 is made up of 17 amino acids. CDR1 and CDR2 from the germline V gene are SEHNR and FQNEAQ (reference sequence). CDR3 residues: CASSRQGRGVVYNEQFF. CDR3 sequence (DNA): TGTGCCAGCAGCCGGCAGGGGAGGGGAGTAGTCTACAATGAGCAGTTCTTC.

This sequence joins TRBV6-1 and TRBJ1-4, with TRBD1 identical over 8 bases. The CDR3 loop spans 15 amino acids. V dropped 2 bases and J dropped 10; count of bases not matched to a gene: 9. In germline, CDR1 is MNHNS, CDR2 SASEGT. CDR3 in DNA: TGTGCCAGCAGTGAAAGGACAGGGCTTTCCCCAAAACTGTTTTTT. It codes for CASSERTGLSPKLFF.

The chain couples TRBV10-3 to TRBJ1-2; 12 bases align to TRBD1. CDR1 is ENHRY, CDR2 SYGVKD, per germline. V lost 0 bases to trimming and J lost 6 bases; unmatched junction nucleotides: 11. The CDR3 spans 18 residues. The CDR3 here is CAISESLNRDRGRDGYTF. The CDR3 DNA reads TGTGCCATCAGTGAGTCACTGAACCGGGACAGGGGGCGAGATGGCTACACCTTC.

This clone was recorded once. V gene TRBV9 combines with J gene TRBJ1-2; possible D gene TRBD1, 5 bases. Per germline, CDR1 SGDLS and CDR2 YYNGEE. Trimming shortened V by 4 bases and J by 4 bases, and 11 bases separated the two germline ends. The CDR3 covers 13 residues. The CDR3 spells CASSSRTGYGYTF. DNA of the CDR3: TGTGCCAGCAGCTCCCGAACAGGCTATGGCTACACCTTC.

The table lists this clone with a few counts. The V and J genes are TRBV5-1 and TRBJ2-7; 9 nucleotides agree with TRBD2. Germline V gene sequence: CDR1 SGHRS, CDR2 YFSETQ. The CDR3 spans 14 residues. V lost 4 bases and J lost 5; bases outside the gene matches: 7. In DNA, the CDR3 is TGCGCCAGCAGCGGGGGACTAGCTGCCCACGAGCAGTACTTC. Translated: CASSGGLAAHEQYF.

Only a few counts were recorded for this clone. The rearrangement links TRBV9 to TRBJ1-1; no clear D gene. This CDR3 is built from 15 residues. The V end lost 0 bases, the J end lost 4 bases, and 13 bases lay between the germline ends. Germline-derived CDR1 and CDR2 are SGDLS and YYNGEE. CDR3 in amino acids: CASSVDGLRGTEAFF. The CDR3 nucleotides read TGTGCCAGCAGCGTAGACGGACTCCGGGGCACTGAAGCTTTCTTT. The full variable domain, its missing parts supplied by reference TRBV9 and TRBJ1-1, is DSGVTQTPKHLITATGQRVTLRCSPRSGDLSVYWYQQSLDQGLQFLIQYYNGEERAKGNILERFSAQQFPDLHSELNLSSLELGDSALYFCASSVDGLRGTEAFFGQGTRLTVV.